The entry below describes one T cell receptor beta chain. Antigen: not known. These data come from a study of identical twins. Whole-study results and caveats: Recombination models fit unrelated individuals' TCR alpha sharing but underestimated twins'.

Germline V gene lookup returns CDR1 MRHNA and CDR2 SNTAGT. Trimming left V 7 bases short and J 7 bases short, with 20 bases between. The CDR3 covers 15 residues. TCRdb redid the calling of the 5' RACE reads with MiXCR, one entry per CDR3 protein. There are some 230,000 distinct CDR3 sequences in the sample; 5% to 7% occur only once, and more than 14% lies in the top ten. This sample was shared with a second study, whose subject was T cells expressing NK-cell markers. That source reports: The sequencing cohort of eight donors included seven HCMV-seropositive individuals and one seronegative individual. In several donors, dominant CD3+CD56+NKG2C+ clones formed roughly 1.0-7.5% of CD8+ cells.

The chain joins TRBV6-4 to TRBJ2-1, with D perhaps matching TRBD1 (6 bases). The TCR originated in a woman under 30 in good health. Input material: CD8+ T cells sorted from blood. For the CDR3, the DNA is TGTGCCAGCAATTTTACAGGGTCTTATCGTAATGAGCAGTTCTTC. Translation gives CASNFTGSYRNEQFF.